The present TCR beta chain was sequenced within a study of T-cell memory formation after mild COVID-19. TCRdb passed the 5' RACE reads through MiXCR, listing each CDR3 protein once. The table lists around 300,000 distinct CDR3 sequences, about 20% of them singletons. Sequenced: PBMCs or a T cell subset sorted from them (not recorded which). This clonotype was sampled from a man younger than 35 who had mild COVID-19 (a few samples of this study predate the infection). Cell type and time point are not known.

The CDR3 DNA is TGTGCCTGGAGTGATAAGGGACGGTGGGGGCCAAACTATGGCTACACCTTC. Protein product: CAWSDKGRWGPNYGYTF. The V gene is TRBV30, the J gene TRBJ1-2; a weak D match, TRBD1 (6 bases). CDR1 and CDR2 (germline): GTSNPN, SVGIG (reference sequence). The CDR3 is made up of 17 amino acids. V gave up 1 base and J gave up 2 bases, with 20 bases separating them.